The following is a TCR beta chain sequence with its context. The CDR3 has 13 residues. Germline assignment: CDR1 LGHNT and CDR2 FRNRAP. V lost 5 bases to trimming and J lost 5 bases, with 12 bases between them. These data belong to a study of patients and donors after allogeneic stem cell transplantation. Via MiXCR, TCRdb re-called the RT-PCR reads, giving one row per CDR3 protein. The repertoire holds about 40,000 distinct CDR3 sequences, with roughly 30% as singletons. The TCR sequence derives from a human donor who was either an allogeneic HSCT recipient or a stem cell or donor lymphocyte infusion donor (not recorded which). It is not recorded whose cells these are; they may come from a transplant donor. The J gene is TRBJ1-1, the V gene TRBV12-5, with a weak D call TRBD1 (6 bases). The sequencing input was blood, either unsorted or a sorted T cell fraction (not recorded which). CDR3 bases: TGTGCTAGTGGTCCACAGGGTTGGACTGAAGCTTTCTTT. Translated, it gives CASGPQGWTEAFF. Variable domain in full (rest from reference TRBV12-5 and TRBJ1-1): DARVTQTPRHKVTEMGQEVTMRCQPILGHNTVFWYRQTMMQGLELLAYFRNRAPLDDSGMPKDRFSAEMPDATLATLKIQPSEPRDSAVYFCASGPQGWTEAFFGQGTRLTVV.